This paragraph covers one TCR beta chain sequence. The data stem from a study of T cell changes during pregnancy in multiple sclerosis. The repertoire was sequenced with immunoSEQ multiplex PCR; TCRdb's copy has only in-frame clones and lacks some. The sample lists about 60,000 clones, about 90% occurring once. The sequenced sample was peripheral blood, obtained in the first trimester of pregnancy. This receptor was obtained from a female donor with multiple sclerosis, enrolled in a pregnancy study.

CDR3 protein: CASSYNGASTDTQYF. CDR3 bases: TGTGCCAGCAGTTACAATGGGGCTAGCACAGATACGCAGTATTTT. V gene TRBV6-5 combines with J gene TRBJ2-3; possible D gene TRBD1, 5 bases. This CDR3 spans 15 amino acids. The germline V gene encodes CDR1 MNHEY and CDR2 SVGAGI. V lost 2 bases to trimming and J lost 0 bases, with 9 bases between them.